This T cell receptor beta chain derives from a study of blood T cell repertoires in COVID-19. Overall study: T cells, B-cell-depleted T cells, or PBMCs supplied cDNA or gDNA.

The CDR3 loop spans 14 amino acids. V shed 4 bases and J shed 5 bases, with 12 bases lying between them. CDR1 is LGHDT and CDR2 is YNNKEL in the germline V gene (reference sequence). Symptom resolution, clearance, or two negative PCRs marked the recovered donors of Cohort 3. The assay was immunoSEQ multiplex PCR, and TCRdb's table has in-frame clones only and misses some. There are 350,000 to 550,000 clones in the sample; 80% to 90% occur only once, and 0.9% to 1.2% lies in the top ten. In its sample, this clone was seen once. Sequenced: PBMCs or T cells enriched from blood (not recorded which). The clonotype originates from a man aged 25 to 40 who had recovered from COVID-19. The V gene is TRBV3-1 (or the pseudogene TRBV3-2), the J gene TRBJ2-1, with D tentatively TRBD2 (6 bases). This CDR3 reads CASSPRGGDNEQFF. In DNA form, the CDR3 reads TGTGCCAGCAGCCCTCGGGGCGGGGACAATGAGCAGTTCTTC.